This TCR beta chain stems from a study of shared clonotypes between healthy human individuals. Study details: Used for every donor were three CD4 naive, three CD4 memory, two CD8 naive and one CD8 memory plate.

Terminally differentiated effector memory CD45RA+ cells were excluded from the naive CD8 cells, which were CD45RO-negative and positively selected for CCR7. Germline V lookup: CDR1 SGHDN, CDR2 FVKESK. The CDR3 sequence is 15 residues long. The V end was cut by 0 bases, the J end by 4 bases, with 9 bases between. The protocol was immunoSEQ multiplex PCR, while the TCRdb copy is restricted to in-frame clones and leaves out a portion. The sample lists some 740,000 clones; almost 95% were seen once. This TCR was sampled from a man aged 30 to 45 in good health. This chain joins TRBV14 and TRBJ1-4; D uncertain. Material for sequencing was naive CD8+ T cells sorted from blood. In DNA form, the CDR3 reads TGTGCCAGCAGCCAAGATGTCGGGTTTAATGAAAAACTGTTTTTT. Protein sequence: CASSQDVGFNEKLFF.